Sequencing of this T cell receptor (beta chain) was carried out in a study of CD4 T cells in relation to SARS-CoV-2 and coronaviruses. Findings and caveats of the study: Roughly three fifths of donors had memory CD4+ clonotypes crossrecognizing SARS-CoV-2 and common cold coronavirus spike.

The protocol was immunoSEQ multiplex PCR, while the TCRdb copy is restricted to in-frame clones and leaves out a portion. The sample has tens of thousands of clones; about 70% are singletons. The germline gives CDR1 KGHDR, CDR2 SFDVKD. With 4 bases clipped from V and 1 base from J, the junction kept 6 bases outside the gene matches. This CDR3 spans 15 amino acids. Unexposed donor CD4+ T cells date from 2011-2018, before the COVID-19 pandemic. Isolation of CD4+ T cells took place after around eleven days in culture. Testing used SARS-CoV-2 S/N and four cold-coronavirus spikes on unexposed-donor CD4+ T cells, cells permitting. Concerning this clone itself: Its antigen remains unidentified.

This chain connects TRBV24-1 to TRBJ2-7; 7 nucleotides align to TRBD1. The receptor was derived from a human donor in good health. The sequenced sample was CD4+ T cells from PBMCs, cultured in vitro. The CDR3 spells CATSEVDRESYEQYF. The CDR3 DNA follows: TGTGCCACCAGTGAAGTAGACAGGGAATCCTACGAGCAGTACTTC.